A single T cell receptor (beta chain) is shown here with its context. The data belong to a study of OX40 agonist ivuxolimab in advanced cancers. Assay used: immunoSEQ multiplex PCR; TCRdb lists only in-frame clones, some missing. The table lists roughly 68,000 clones, 70% to 90% of them singletons, with roughly 8% in the top ten. Trimming cost V 7 bases and J 7 bases; bases outside gene matches: 11. The CDR3 extends over 14 amino acids. Germline loops: CDR1 MNHNY, CDR2 SVGAGI (reference sequence). The specimen comprised CD4+ or CD8+ T cells sorted from blood, sampled in a trial of the OX40 agonist ivuxolimab. This chain joins TRBV6-6 and TRBJ1-1, with 8 bases identical to TRBD1. This receptor was obtained from an adult with an advanced solid tumor such as melanoma, head and neck, liver or kidney cancer. CDR3 in DNA: TGTGCCAGCATCCTCGGACAGGGTGAAGATGAAGCTTTCTTT. Its protein is CASILGQGEDEAFF.